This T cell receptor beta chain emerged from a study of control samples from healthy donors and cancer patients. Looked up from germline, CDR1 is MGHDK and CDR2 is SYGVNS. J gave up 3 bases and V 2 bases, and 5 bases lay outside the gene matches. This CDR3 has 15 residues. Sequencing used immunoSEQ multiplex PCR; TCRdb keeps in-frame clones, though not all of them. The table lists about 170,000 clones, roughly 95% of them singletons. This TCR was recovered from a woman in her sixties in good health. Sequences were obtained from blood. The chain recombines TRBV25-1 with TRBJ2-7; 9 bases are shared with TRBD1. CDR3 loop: CASSEPGQGIYEQYF. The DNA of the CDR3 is TGTGCCAGCAGTGAACCGGGACAGGGAATCTACGAGCAGTACTTC.